Listed here are 4 T cell receptor beta chains from one sample, sequenced in a study of cytomegalovirus exposure and HLA in healthy donors. The PCR contained 60 Vbeta and 13 Jbeta primers. The table came from immunoSEQ multiplex PCR; TCRdb's copy has only in-frame clones and leaves some out. The sample gives about 94,000 clones, 79% of which show up once; 3.5% to 4% is in the top ten. The sample comprised PBMCs. Receptors were obtained from a woman aged 40 to 55 in good health and CMV-seronegative.

This clone was recorded only once. The chain carries TRBV27 and TRBJ1-1; D not certain. This CDR3 has 17 amino acids. Germline V lookup: CDR1 MNHEY, CDR2 SMNVEV (reference sequence). The ends were cut back, 5 bases at V and 4 bases at J, with 23 bases in the middle. This CDR3 reads CASSQLTGILGRTEAFF. CDR3 nucleotides: TGTGCCAGCAGTCAATTGACGGGGATTCTGGGTCGCACTGAAGCTTTCTTT.

This clone has only a few counts. CDR3 region: CASSLGPGQGSEKLFF. The CDR3 nucleotides read TGTGCCAGCAGCTTGGGACCGGGACAGGGGTCTGAAAAACTGTTTTTT. This sequence joins TRBV5-6 and TRBJ1-4; 10 bases line up with TRBD1. Germline-derived CDR1 and CDR2 are SGHDT and YYEEEE. The CDR3 length is 16 residues. With 0 bases clipped from V and 7 bases from J, the junction kept 6 bases outside the gene matches.

The J gene is TRBJ2-3, the V gene TRBV29-1, with a weak D call TRBD1 (5 bases). The CDR3 has 12 amino acids. Trimming left V 3 bases short and J 4 bases short, with 8 bases between. Germline CDR1 and CDR2: SQVTM and ANQGSEA. The CDR3 DNA reads TGCAGCGTTGATAGGGGCGCAGATACGCAGTATTTT. Protein sequence: CSVDRGADTQYF.

The chain is built from TRBV10-3 and TRBJ2-2; possibly TRBD1 for D (5 bases). Germline lookup yields CDR1 ENHRY and CDR2 SYGVKD. The CDR3 has 15 amino acids. The V and J ends lost 2 bases and 1 base respectively, with 8 bases between them. CDR3 in DNA: TGTGCCATCAGTGAGGGACAACAGAACACCGGGGAGCTGTTTTTT. Translating gives CAISEGQQNTGELFF.